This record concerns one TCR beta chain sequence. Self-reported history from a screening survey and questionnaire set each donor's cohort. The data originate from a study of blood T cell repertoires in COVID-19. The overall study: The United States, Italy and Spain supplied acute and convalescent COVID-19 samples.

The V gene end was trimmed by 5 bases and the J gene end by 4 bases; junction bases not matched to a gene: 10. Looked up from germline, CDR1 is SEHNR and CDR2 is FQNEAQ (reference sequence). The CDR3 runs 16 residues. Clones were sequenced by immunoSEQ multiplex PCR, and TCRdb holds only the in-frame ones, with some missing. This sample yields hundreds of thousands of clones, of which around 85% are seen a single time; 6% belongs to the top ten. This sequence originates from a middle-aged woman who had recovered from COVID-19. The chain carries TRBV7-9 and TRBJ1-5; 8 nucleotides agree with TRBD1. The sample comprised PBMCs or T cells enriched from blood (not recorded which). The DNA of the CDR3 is TGTGCCAGCAGCGGCGACAGGGGAGCGGTAAATCAGCCCCAGCATTTT. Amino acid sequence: CASSGDRGAVNQPQHF.